This entry lists 24 T cell receptor beta chains sequenced from one sample in a study of T-cell memory formation after mild COVID-19. TCRdb reanalysed the 5' RACE reads using MiXCR and keeps one entry per CDR3 protein. The sample has 250,000 to 400,000 distinct CDR3 sequences; roughly 13% are singletons. Material for sequencing was PBMCs or a T cell subset sorted from them (not recorded which). These TCRs come from a man between 18 and 29 years old who had mild COVID-19 (a few samples of this study predate the infection). Cell type and time point are not known.

The V and J genes are TRBV7-2 and TRBJ2-1; no definite D call. The germline CDR1 and CDR2 sequences are SGHTA and FQGNSA. The V end was cut by 0 bases, the J end by 5 bases, with 5 bases between. The length of the CDR3 is 13 residues. Here the CDR3 DNA reads TGTGCCAGCAGCTTAGCGCGAGACAATGAGCAGTTCTTC. Its protein product is CASSLARDNEQFF.

The rearrangement links TRBV19 to TRBJ2-1; the match to TRBD2 covers 15 bases. The CDR3 spans 15 residues. The V segment lost 5 bases and the J segment 9 bases; nucleotides outside the gene matches: 5. Germline lookup yields CDR1 LNHDA and CDR2 SQIVND (reference sequence). CDR3 protein: CASSSGLAGGLEQFF. In DNA form, the CDR3 reads TGTGCCAGTAGTTCAGGACTAGCGGGGGGGCTTGAGCAGTTCTTC.

This clonotype was counted ten times or more. The chain employs TRBV4-1 and TRBJ2-4; D call uncertain. The CDR3 runs to 15 residues. Trimming pared 0 bases from V and 4 bases from J, leaving 10 bases between. Germline values: CDR1 MGHRA, CDR2 YSYEKL. The CDR3 spells CASSQDGWDKNIQYF. Here the CDR3 DNA reads TGCGCCAGCAGCCAAGACGGGTGGGATAAAAACATTCAGTACTTC.

The genes are TRBV5-4 and TRBJ2-5; D not certain. V dropped 1 base and J dropped 7 bases, with 14 bases sitting between them. CDR1 and CDR2 from the germline V gene are SGHNT and YYREEE (reference sequence). The CDR3 consists of 14 residues. The CDR3 nucleotides read TGTGCCAGCAGCTTGACGGAGACCCCAGGGACCCAGTACTTC. Protein product: CASSLTETPGTQYF.

The gene calls are TRBV7-2 and TRBJ2-3, with a possible D match to TRBD1 (5 bases). Trimming removed 1 base at V and 3 bases at J, with 11 bases between. This CDR3 has 15 amino acids. Germline CDR1 is SGHTA and CDR2 is FQGNSA. The CDR3 spells CASSLVTASTDTQYF. The CDR3 DNA is TGTGCCAGCAGCTTAGTGACAGCTAGTACAGATACGCAGTATTTT.

This clonotype appeared many times. The chain carries TRBV6-2 or TRBV6-3 and TRBJ2-7; D is undetermined. Between the trimmed V and J ends, which lost 0 bases and 2 bases, there was a span of 5 bases. The CDR3 covers 13 residues. Germline CDR1 is MNHEY and CDR2 is SVGEGT. The CDR3 DNA is TGTGCCAGCAGTTACTCTGGCGCCTACGAGCAGTACGTC. This translates into CASSYSGAYEQYV.

This chain joins TRBV7-9 and TRBJ1-1; 7 bases line up with TRBD1. V was clipped by 5 bases and J by 4 bases; unmatched bases: 7. The germline V gene has CDR1 SEHNR and CDR2 FQNEAQ (reference sequence). The CDR3 extends over 14 amino acids. CDR3 DNA sequence: TGTGCCAGCAGCCCTGACAGGGTTGGCACTGAAGCTTTCTTT. Amino acids: CASSPDRVGTEAFF.

The chain employs TRBV6-5 and TRBJ2-1, with D tentatively TRBD1 or TRBD2 (6 bases each). This CDR3 spans 17 amino acids. The V gene's germline CDR1 is MNHEY and CDR2 SVGAGI. V was pared by 3 bases and J by 0 bases, with 15 bases between. CDR3 bases: TGTGCCAGCAGTTATGGGGGGCTGAAGAGCTCCTACAATGAGCAGTTCTTC. Translating it yields CASSYGGLKSSYNEQFF.

This clonotype has only a few counts. V gene TRBV10-2 combines with J gene TRBJ2-5; the match to TRBD2 covers 7 bases. CDR3 length equals 10 residues. Trimming cost V 9 bases and J 7 bases; bases outside gene matches: 2. CDR1 WSHSY and CDR2 SAAADI come from the germline V gene. Here the CDR3 reads CASSGGTQYF. DNA for the CDR3: TGCGCCAGTTCGGGGGGGACCCAGTACTTC.

This clonotype has a handful of counts. Relative to the germline gene, one junction end is altered; a read error may explain this. V is TRBV29-1 and J is TRBJ1-1, with D perhaps matching TRBD1 (5 bases). This CDR3 has 12 residues. From germline, CDR1 is SQVTM and CDR2 ANQGSEA. The CDR3 region has the DNA TGTCAGGCAGGGATGATGAACACTGAAGCTTTCTTT. Translating gives CQAGMMNTEAFF.

The CDR3 loop reads CASSLQRGAKNIQYF. The CDR3 nucleotides are TGCGCCAGCAGCTTACAGAGGGGAGCCAAAAACATTCAGTACTTC. This chain uses TRBV5-1 with TRBJ2-4; D possibly matches TRBD1 or TRBD2 (5 bases each). CDR1 is SGHRS and CDR2 is YFSETQ in the germline V gene. Trimming shortened V by 2 bases and J by 0 bases, and 9 bases separated the two germline ends. CDR3 length: 15 amino acids.

V and J are TRBV6-4 and TRBJ2-3; D remains unclear. CDR1 is MRHNA and CDR2 is SNTAGT in the germline V gene. Trimming took off 0 bases at V and 0 bases at J, with 7 bases between the two ends. The CDR3 is made up of 15 amino acids. DNA for the CDR3: TGTGCCAGCAGTGACTCGGGGTTTAGCACAGATACGCAGTATTTT. Translating gives CASSDSGFSTDTQYF.

The chain couples TRBV20-1 to TRBJ2-1; D unclear. Looked up from germline, CDR1 is DFQATT and CDR2 is SNEGSKA (reference sequence). V lost 6 bases and J lost 8, with 20 bases in between. The CDR3 contains 14 residues. The CDR3 spells CSARRPTGSDEQFF. The CDR3 region has the DNA TGCAGTGCCAGGAGACCGACGGGCTCGGATGAGCAGTTCTTC.

For the CDR3, the DNA is TGTGCCAGCAGCTTACTGGGGGCTGAAGCTTTCTTT. Its translation is CASSLLGAEAFF. The V call is TRBV7-9, the J call TRBJ1-1, with D perhaps matching TRBD1 (5 bases). CDR3 size: 12 residues. CDR1 is SEHNR, CDR2 FQNEAQ, per germline (reference sequence). V lost 2 bases to trimming and J lost 6 bases, with 7 bases between them.

The rearrangement joins TRBV15 to TRBJ1-2, with a possible D match to TRBD1 (6 bases). The V gene lost 6 bases and the J gene lost 4 bases, with 12 bases spanning the gap. Looked up from germline, CDR1 is LNHNV and CDR2 is YYDKDF (reference sequence). CDR3 size: 13 residues. The CDR3 spells CATRADSTYGYTF. DNA of the CDR3: TGTGCCACCAGGGCGGACAGCACCTATGGCTACACCTTC.

This clonotype was observed a handful of times. The genes are TRBV7-2 and TRBJ1-2; D unresolved. Trimming cost V 2 bases and J 7 bases, with 14 bases left between them. Germline V gives CDR1 SGHTA, CDR2 FQGNSA. The CDR3 runs 14 residues. CDR3 sequence (DNA): TGTGCCAGCAGCTTATACCTGATGGAGTTTGGCTACACCTTC. It translates to CASSLYLMEFGYTF. Full variable domain (outside the CDR3, taken from reference TRBV7-2 and TRBJ1-2): GAGVSQSPSNKVTEKGKDVELRCDPISGHTALYWYRQSLGQGLEFLIYFQGNSAPDKSGLPSDRFSAERTGGSVSTLTIQRTQQEDSAVYLCASSLYLMEFGYTFGSGTRLTVV.

This clonotype was counted between two and nine times. The V and J genes are TRBV19 and TRBJ1-2; D gene uncertain. CDR3 length equals 11 residues. In germline, CDR1 is LNHDA, CDR2 SQIVND (reference sequence). Trimming shortened V by 6 bases and J by 8 bases, and 10 bases separated the two germline ends. CDR3 nucleotides: TGTGCCAGTAGATCACCCACCGGCTACACCTTC. The encoded protein is CASRSPTGYTF.

The V gene is TRBV5-1, the J gene TRBJ1-5; D gene uncertain. Germline V gene sequence: CDR1 SGHRS, CDR2 YFSETQ. Between the trimmed V and J ends, which lost 0 bases and 2 bases, there was a span of 9 bases. This CDR3 comprises 15 residues. The CDR3 sequence is CASSLEARGNQPQHF. The CDR3 DNA reads TGCGCCAGCAGCTTGGAAGCGAGGGGCAATCAGCCCCAGCATTTT.

This clonotype was counted between two and nine times. The rearrangement uses TRBV7-3 and TRBJ2-6; 10 positions agree with TRBD1. The CDR3 spans 18 residues. From germline, CDR1 is SGHTA and CDR2 FQGTGA. Losses at the gene ends were 3 bases for V and 3 bases for J; bases not matched to a gene: 8. The CDR3 DNA reads TGTGCCAGCAGCTTCCCGGGACAGGGGATCTTTGGGGCCAACGTCCTGACTTTC. This encodes CASSFPGQGIFGANVLTF.

A few counts support this clonotype. The rearrangement uses TRBV6-5 and TRBJ2-1, with 11 bases matching TRBD2. J lost 7 bases, V lost 5 bases, and 7 bases had no gene match. Per germline, CDR1 MNHEY and CDR2 SVGAGI. This CDR3 comprises 15 residues. CDR3: CASSRLAGRRNEQFF. The DNA for the CDR3 is TGTGCCAGCAGTAGACTAGCGGGGCGAAGAAATGAGCAGTTCTTC.

The rearrangement joins TRBV7-2 to TRBJ1-6; tentatively, D is TRBD1 (6 bases). Per germline, CDR1 SGHTA and CDR2 FQGNSA. The CDR3 has 15 residues. With 5 bases removed from V and 10 bases from J, the gap between germline ends came to 18 bases. The CDR3 reads CASSPRGAANSPLHF. CDR3 coding DNA: TGTGCCAGCAGCCCAAGGGGGGCGGCGAACTCACCCCTCCACTTT.

The chain couples TRBV7-6 to TRBJ2-5; TRBD2 might be the D (5 bases). The germline V gene has CDR1 SGHVS and CDR2 FNYEAQ. Trimming left V 5 bases short and J 10 bases short, with 14 bases between. The CDR3 spans 12 residues. CDR3 region: CASSTHREFQYF. CDR3 DNA sequence: TGTGCCAGCAGCACTCACCGGGAATTCCAGTACTTC.

V is TRBV28 and J is TRBJ2-2; D is possibly TRBD2 (6 bases). Germline CDR1 and CDR2: MDHEN and SYDVKM. The germline V and J ends were trimmed by 10 bases and 1 base, with 16 bases remaining between them. The CDR3 extends over 15 amino acids. The CDR3 is CATSARLLNTGELFF. The CDR3 DNA reads TGTGCCACTAGCGCCCGCCTCCTGAACACCGGGGAGCTGTTTTTT. The full variable domain, its missing parts supplied by reference TRBV28 and TRBJ2-2, is DVKVTQSSRYLVKRTGEKVFLECVQDMDHENMFWYRQDPGLGLRLIYFSYDVKMKEKGDIPEGYSVSREKKERFSLILESASTNQTSMYLCATSARLLNTGELFFGEGSRLTVL.

This clonotype was detected only a few times. This chain links TRBV6-4 with TRBJ2-3; 10 nucleotides align to TRBD2. CDR3 length equals 15 residues. Germline V CDR1 and CDR2: MRHNA, SNTAGT. Germline trimming cut 2 bases from V and 4 bases from J; bases unmatched to any gene: 3. CDR3: CASSDGSGGSDTQYF. For the CDR3, the DNA is TGTGCCAGCAGTGACGGTAGCGGGGGGTCAGATACGCAGTATTTT.